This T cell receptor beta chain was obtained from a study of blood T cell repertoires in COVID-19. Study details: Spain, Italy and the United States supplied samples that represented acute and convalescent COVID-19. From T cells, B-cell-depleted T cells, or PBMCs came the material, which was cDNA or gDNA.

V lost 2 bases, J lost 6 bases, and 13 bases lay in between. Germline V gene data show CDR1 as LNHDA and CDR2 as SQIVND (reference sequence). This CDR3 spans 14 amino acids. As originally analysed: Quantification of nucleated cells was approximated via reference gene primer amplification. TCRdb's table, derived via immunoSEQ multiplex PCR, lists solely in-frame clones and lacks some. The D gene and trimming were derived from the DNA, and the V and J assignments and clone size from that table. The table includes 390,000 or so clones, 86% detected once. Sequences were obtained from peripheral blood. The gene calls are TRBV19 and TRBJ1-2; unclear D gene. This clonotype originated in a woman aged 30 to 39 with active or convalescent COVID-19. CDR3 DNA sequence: TGTGCCAGTAGTATACGTGGACGGGAACATGGCTACACCTTC. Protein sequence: CASSIRGREHGYTF.